This T cell receptor (beta chain) was sequenced during a study of Ad26.COV2.S vaccination and SARS-CoV-2 variants. TCRdb's table, derived via immunoSEQ multiplex PCR, lists solely in-frame clones and lacks some. The table lists more than 350,000 clones, around nine tenths of them singletons. This clone was observed a single time. Its matching antigen is unknown. The study's findings and limits: TCR breadth and depth estimates may have understated total T cell responses.

Treatment here: about 20 received Ad26.COV2.S at low or high dose, single or two shots; several received placebo; per-sample allocation not given. Specimens were obtained on day 63 following the first vaccine or placebo injection. V shed 3 bases and J 1 base; nucleotides not matched to a gene: 6. The CDR3 length is 15 residues. CDR1 is SGHKS and CDR2 is YYEKEE in the germline V gene (reference sequence). The sequenced sample was peripheral blood, obtained in a trial of Ad26.COV2.S vaccine versus placebo. The source is a person between 18 and 65 years old who received the Ad26.COV2.S COVID-19 vaccine or a placebo. The chain carries TRBV5-5 and TRBJ1-1; 7 nucleotides agree with TRBD1. The CDR3 here is CASSSGTATNTEAFF. CDR3 bases: TGTGCCAGCAGCTCCGGGACAGCCACGAACACTGAAGCTTTCTTT.